Listed here are 8 T cell receptor beta chains from one sample, sequenced in a study of T cell repertoires in cytomegalovirus infection. Via MiXCR, TCRdb re-called the reads, giving one row per CDR3 protein. The data show about 500,000 distinct CDR3 sequences, more than 30% seen once. Their recognized antigens are unknown. Sample: cultured PBMCs, taken from culture after CMV antigen stimulation. Receptor source: a human donor in good health (CMV status not recorded). Some clones in this sample may be carry-over from other donors' samples.

Many counts were recorded for this clonotype. J is TRBJ2-1 and V is TRBV11-3, with TRBD2 identical over 9 bases. The V segment lost 8 bases and the J segment 10 bases; nucleotides outside the gene matches: 15. Per germline, CDR1 SGHNT and CDR2 YENEEA. The CDR3 spans 15 residues. CDR3 DNA sequence: TGTGCCAGCCGAATAGCGGGAGCCCCGATGGGGGAGCAGTTCTTC. Amino acids: CASRIAGAPMGEQFF.

This clonotype was counted only a few times. The rearrangement links TRBV29-1 to TRBJ2-1, with D possibly matching TRBD2 (6 bases). V was pared by 5 bases and J by 2 bases, with 19 bases between. The V gene's germline CDR1 is SQVTM and CDR2 ANQGSEA. This CDR3 region has 16 residues. The DNA for the CDR3 is TGCAGCGTTCAAGGGAGGAAGGGTATGACCTACAATGAGCAGTTCTTC. Its protein product is CSVQGRKGMTYNEQFF.

A few counts support this clonotype. The CDR3 loop is CSVVGGSGQGQPQHF. The CDR3, as DNA: TGCAGCGTTGTCGGTGGGTCAGGGCAAGGTCAGCCCCAGCATTTT. The V and J genes are TRBV29-1 and TRBJ1-5; TRBD1 might be the D (5 bases). Germline assignment: CDR1 SQVTM and CDR2 ANQGSEA. CDR3 length: 15 residues. V lost 4 bases and J 6 bases, leaving 19 bases between the germline ends.

Ten or more counts support this clonotype. The rearrangement joins TRBV7-2 to TRBJ2-2; D gene uncertain. CDR3 length: 15 residues. Trimming removed 1 base from V and 2 bases from J, with 8 bases in between. Per germline, CDR1 SGHTA and CDR2 FQGNSA. In nucleotides, the CDR3 is TGTGCCAGCAGCTTAGTGTTGTTCAACACCGGGGAGCTGTTTTTT. Protein: CASSLVLFNTGELFF.

V usage is TRBV24-1 and J usage is TRBJ2-1; D is uncertain. Between the trimmed V and J ends, which lost 4 bases and 8 bases, there was a span of 11 bases. This CDR3 comprises 13 residues. Germline loops: CDR1 KGHDR, CDR2 SFDVKD. CDR3 sequence: CATSEYRSDEQFF. For the CDR3, the DNA is TGTGCCACCAGTGAATATAGATCGGATGAGCAGTTCTTC.

The chain uses TRBV6-5 and TRBJ1-2, with D unresolved. CDR3 length: 17 amino acids. CDR1 is MNHEY and CDR2 is SVGAGI in the germline V gene. The V end was cut by 0 bases, the J end by 0 bases, with 14 bases between. In DNA, the CDR3 is TGTGCCAGCAGTTACTCGCGACGGATCGTTACTAACTATGGCTACACCTTC. Translation gives CASSYSRRIVTNYGYTF.

This rearrangement joins TRBV28 to TRBJ1-5, with D tentatively TRBD1 (6 bases). The CDR3 totals 17 residues. V was pared by 3 bases and J by 0 bases, with 15 bases between. Germline V CDR1 and CDR2: MDHEN, SYDVKM. Here the CDR3 reads CASSFFWGANSNQPQHF. In DNA, the CDR3 is TGTGCCAGCAGTTTTTTCTGGGGGGCAAATAGCAATCAGCCCCAGCATTTT.

The genes are TRBV6-2 or TRBV6-3 and TRBJ2-7; no definite D call. V lost 8 bases, J lost 0 bases, and 11 bases lay in between. Looked up from germline, CDR1 is MNHEY and CDR2 is SVGEGT. The CDR3 covers 13 residues. This CDR3 reads CASLGSSSYEQYF. The CDR3 DNA reads TGTGCCAGCTTAGGAAGTAGCTCCTACGAGCAGTACTTC.